This TCR beta chain appears in the sequencing data of a study of identical twins. Concerning this clonotype: The antigen is undetermined.

The CDR3 covers 15 residues. The germline gives CDR1 LGHDT, CDR2 YNNKEL (reference sequence). Trimming took 0 bases from V and 5 from J, leaving 10 bases between them. From the 5' RACE reads, TCRdb called clonotypes with MiXCR, one entry per CDR3 protein. The sample holds about 720,000 distinct CDR3 sequences, 8.5% to 9% seen once. Every sampled donor was Caucasian and healthy. Study-wide points: Insertions ran lower in abundant cord blood beta clonotypes, though not in memory repertoires. Low generation probability was overrepresented in out-of-frame alpha sequences shared by twins.

This sample was shared with a second study, whose subject was yellow fever vaccine responses in identical twins.

The chain carries TRBV3-1 and TRBJ2-2; no firm D call. Sequencing was performed on PBMCs. This TCR was recovered from a woman between 18 and 29 years old in good health. The CDR3 nucleotides are TGTGCCAGCAGCCAAGATCCCCATGGGACCGGGGAGCTGTTTTTT. Its protein is CASSQDPHGTGELFF.